A selection of T cell receptor beta chains follows, all from one sample in a study of Ad26.COV2.S vaccination and SARS-CoV-2 variants. Sequencing was performed with immunoSEQ multiplex PCR; in TCRdb, only in-frame clones are kept and a portion is missing. The sample records just over 350,000 clones, roughly 84% being singletons. The specimen was peripheral blood, collected in a trial of Ad26.COV2.S vaccine versus placebo. These TCRs come from a person aged 18-60 years who received the Ad26.COV2.S COVID-19 vaccine or a placebo. Both conserved end residues are part of each CDR3. Each record gives: J gene, clone size, D gene, V gene, CDR3 DNA, CDR3 protein. A D gene is named only where the DNA matches it firmly. Clone size is stated in some rows and not others, as once, few, many or a class when expanded.

J gene: TRBJ2-4; clone size: NA; D gene: NA; V gene: TRBV5-5; CDR3 DNA: TGTGCCAGCAGCTTGGTAGGGGGGGCCAAAAACATTCAGTACTTC; CDR3 protein: CASSLVGGAKNIQYF
J gene: TRBJ1-1; clone size: NA; D gene: NA; V gene: TRBV7-2; CDR3 DNA: TGTGCCAGTGAATTTTCAGCGGACACTGAAGCTTTCTTT; CDR3 protein: CASEFSADTEAFF
J gene: TRBJ1-1; clone size: NA; D gene: NA; V gene: TRBV12-3/TRBV12-4; CDR3 DNA: TGTGCCAGCAGTTATAGAACGAACACTGAAGCTTTCTTT; CDR3 protein: CASSYRTNTEAFF
J gene: TRBJ1-1; clone size: NA; D gene: NA; V gene: TRBV9; CDR3 DNA: TGTGCCAGCAGCGTGGGACGGACGAACACTGAAGCTTTCTTT; CDR3 protein: CASSVGRTNTEAFF
J gene: TRBJ2-7; clone size: NA; D gene: NA; V gene: TRBV24-1; CDR3 DNA: TGTGCCACCAGTGATTTCGAGGGTACAGAGCAGTACTTC; CDR3 protein: CATSDFEGTEQYF
J gene: TRBJ1-2; clone size: NA; D gene: TRBD1; V gene: TRBV6-2/TRBV6-3; CDR3 DNA: TGTGCCAGCAGTGACCGGGACAGGGGTCGCTACACCTTC; CDR3 protein: CASSDRDRGRYTF
J gene: TRBJ2-2; clone size: NA; D gene: NA; V gene: TRBV10-2; CDR3 DNA: TGCGCCAGCAGTGATCAGATGCGGAACACCGGGGAGCTGTTTTTT; CDR3 protein: CASSDQMRNTGELFF
J gene: TRBJ2-7; clone size: NA; D gene: NA; V gene: TRBV5-5; CDR3 DNA: TGTGCCAGCAGCTTGTCCGAAGGATTCCACGAGCAGTACTTC; CDR3 protein: CASSLSEGFHEQYF
J gene: TRBJ1-5; clone size: NA; D gene: NA; V gene: TRBV30; CDR3 DNA: TGTGCCTGGAGTGCGGACAGTCCCAATCAGCCCCAGCATTTT; CDR3 protein: CAWSADSPNQPQHF
J gene: TRBJ1-6; clone size: NA; D gene: NA; V gene: TRBV19; CDR3 DNA: TGTGCCAGTAGTATCGCTAATTCACCCCTCCACTTT; CDR3 protein: CASSIANSPLHF
J gene: TRBJ1-3; clone size: NA; D gene: NA; V gene: TRBV27; CDR3 DNA: TGTGCCAGCAGTGCAGGGCGGTCGAACACCATATATTTT; CDR3 protein: CASSAGRSNTIYF
J gene: TRBJ1-1; clone size: NA; D gene: NA; V gene: TRBV6-5; CDR3 DNA: TGTGCCAGCAGTTACGTGGACCCGAACACTGAAGCTTTCTTT; CDR3 protein: CASSYVDPNTEAFF
J gene: TRBJ1-4; clone size: NA; D gene: NA; V gene: TRBV5-3; CDR3 DNA: TGTGCCAGAAGCTTGAGACGTGAGGCGCTGTTTTTT; CDR3 protein: CARSLRREALFF
J gene: TRBJ2-2; clone size: NA; D gene: NA; V gene: TRBV19; CDR3 DNA: TGTGCCAGTAGTACCCCCGGGGAGCTGTTTTTT; CDR3 protein: CASSTPGELFF
J gene: TRBJ2-3; clone size: NA; D gene: NA; V gene: TRBV10-3; CDR3 DNA: TGTGCCATCAGCCGGGGGCAGGGGGGCACAGATACGCAGTATTTT; CDR3 protein: CAISRGQGGTDTQYF
J gene: TRBJ2-1; clone size: NA; D gene: TRBD2; V gene: TRBV30; CDR3 DNA: TGTGCCTGGAGTGTAGGCGGGGGCTCCTACAATGAGCAGTTCTTC; CDR3 protein: CAWSVGGGSYNEQFF
J gene: TRBJ2-3; clone size: NA; D gene: NA; V gene: TRBV5-5; CDR3 DNA: TGTGCCAGCAGCTCTGGGGGTACCGCGGCAGATACGCAGTATTTT; CDR3 protein: CASSSGGTAADTQYF
J gene: TRBJ2-7; clone size: NA; D gene: NA; V gene: TRBV10-3; CDR3 DNA: TGTGCCGCCGGGAGCTACGAGCAGTACTTC; CDR3 protein: CAAGSYEQYF
J gene: TRBJ2-2; clone size: NA; D gene: NA; V gene: TRBV10-3; CDR3 DNA: TGTGCCATCAGTGATAGGCAGGGAACCGGGGAGCTGTTTTTT; CDR3 protein: CAISDRQGTGELFF
J gene: TRBJ2-1; clone size: NA; D gene: TRBD1; V gene: TRBV11-2; CDR3 DNA: TGTGCCAGCAGAAAGGGGGCGTTTCGTCTAAGTCATGAGCAGTTCTTC; CDR3 protein: CASRKGAFRLSHEQFF
J gene: TRBJ2-7; clone size: NA; D gene: NA; V gene: TRBV10-1; CDR3 DNA: TGCGCCAGCAGTGCGGGTATCTCCTACGAGCAGTACTTC; CDR3 protein: CASSAGISYEQYF
J gene: TRBJ2-7; clone size: NA; D gene: NA; V gene: TRBV20-1; CDR3 DNA: TGCAGTGCATACCGCTCTTACGAGCAGTACTTC; CDR3 protein: CSAYRSYEQYF
J gene: TRBJ2-7; clone size: once; D gene: TRBD2; V gene: TRBV15; CDR3 DNA: TGTGCCACCAGCAGAGATCGAGGGAGGGCCAAAGCCTACGAGCAGTACTTC; CDR3 protein: CATSRDRGRAKAYEQYF
J gene: TRBJ2-2; clone size: NA; D gene: NA; V gene: TRBV11-2; CDR3 DNA: TGTGCCAGCAGCTTAAGGGGCCGGGAAAGACGGGTGTCCGGGGAGCTGTTTTTT; CDR3 protein: CASSLRGRERRVSGELFF
J gene: TRBJ2-6; clone size: NA; D gene: NA; V gene: TRBV19; CDR3 DNA: TGTGCCAGTAGTATAGAGGGGACCGGGGCCAACGTCCTGACTTTC; CDR3 protein: CASSIEGTGANVLTF
J gene: TRBJ1-6; clone size: NA; D gene: NA; V gene: TRBV6-5; CDR3 DNA: TGTGCCAGCAGGTTACCCAATTCACCCCTCCACTTT; CDR3 protein: CASRLPNSPLHF
J gene: TRBJ2-5; clone size: once; D gene: TRBD1; V gene: TRBV18; CDR3 DNA: TGTGCCAGCTCGCCAATGCAGGGACAGGGCTACAAATGGGAGACCCAGTACTTC; CDR3 protein: CASSPMQGQGYKWETQYF
J gene: TRBJ2-7; clone size: NA; D gene: NA; V gene: TRBV6-5; CDR3 DNA: TGTGCCAGCAGTTACGGGAGCACCCGTTACGAGCAGTACTTC; CDR3 protein: CASSYGSTRYEQYF
J gene: TRBJ1-1; clone size: NA; D gene: NA; V gene: TRBV29-1; CDR3 DNA: TGCAGCGTTGAAGATTCGGGGGACACTGAAGCTTTCTTT; CDR3 protein: CSVEDSGDTEAFF
J gene: TRBJ1-5; clone size: NA; D gene: NA; V gene: TRBV27; CDR3 DNA: TGTGCCAGCAGTTGGCCAAACAGGGATCAGCCCCAGCATTTT; CDR3 protein: CASSWPNRDQPQHF
J gene: TRBJ1-1; clone size: NA; D gene: TRBD1; V gene: TRBV3-1/TRBV3-2; CDR3 DNA: TGTGCCAGCAGCCCCACCGACAGGGGGGCCACTGAAGCTTTCTTT; CDR3 protein: CASSPTDRGATEAFF
J gene: TRBJ1-2; clone size: NA; D gene: NA; V gene: TRBV10-2; CDR3 DNA: TGCGCCAGCAGTGATGGGGAGCCTTACGGCTACACCTTC; CDR3 protein: CASSDGEPYGYTF
J gene: TRBJ2-4; clone size: NA; D gene: TRBD2; V gene: TRBV5-1; CDR3 DNA: TGCGCCAGCAGCTTGACACTAGCGGAAAACATTCAGTACTTC; CDR3 protein: CASSLTLAENIQYF
J gene: TRBJ2-3; clone size: NA; D gene: NA; V gene: TRBV11-3; CDR3 DNA: TGTGCCAGCAGCACCCGACTCACAGATACGCAGTATTTT; CDR3 protein: CASSTRLTDTQYF
J gene: TRBJ2-2; clone size: NA; D gene: NA; V gene: TRBV7-2; CDR3 DNA: TGTGCCAGCAGTCACCGTTCGATTGGAACCGGGGAGCTGTTTTTT; CDR3 protein: CASSHRSIGTGELFF
J gene: TRBJ2-1; clone size: NA; D gene: NA; V gene: TRBV9; CDR3 DNA: TGTGCCAGCAGCGTAGATGGGCGTCTACCCGGCAATGAGCAGTTCTTC; CDR3 protein: CASSVDGRLPGNEQFF
J gene: TRBJ2-7; clone size: NA; D gene: TRBD1; V gene: TRBV5-6; CDR3 DNA: TGTGCCAGCAGCTCTAGGGACAGTCTGGGCTACGAGCAGTACTTC; CDR3 protein: CASSSRDSLGYEQYF
J gene: TRBJ1-5; clone size: NA; D gene: NA; V gene: TRBV30; CDR3 DNA: TGTGCCTGGAGTGTACATTATAGCAATCAGCCCCAGCATTTT; CDR3 protein: CAWSVHYSNQPQHF
J gene: TRBJ2-6; clone size: NA; D gene: NA; V gene: TRBV7-9; CDR3 DNA: TGTGCCAGCAGCTTCGGACAGACCTCTGGGGCCAACGTCCTGACTTTC; CDR3 protein: CASSFGQTSGANVLTF
J gene: TRBJ2-7; clone size: NA; D gene: NA; V gene: TRBV28; CDR3 DNA: TGTGCCAGCAGTTTGGCCGCCAGGGGCCACGAGCAGTACTTC; CDR3 protein: CASSLAARGHEQYF
J gene: TRBJ2-1; clone size: once; D gene: TRBD1; V gene: TRBV7-9; CDR3 DNA: TGTGCCAGCAGGCCCGGGACAGGGAGTTACAATGAGCAGTTCTTC; CDR3 protein: CASRPGTGSYNEQFF
J gene: TRBJ2-1; clone size: NA; D gene: NA; V gene: TRBV19; CDR3 DNA: TGTGCCAGTAGTATAGTATGGGGCAGGGGAAAGTTCTTC; CDR3 protein: CASSIVWGRGKFF
J gene: TRBJ2-3; clone size: NA; D gene: TRBD2; V gene: TRBV5-1; CDR3 DNA: TGCGCCAGCAGCTCCGCGGCTAGCGGGGTCACAGATACGCAGTATTTT; CDR3 protein: CASSSAASGVTDTQYF
J gene: TRBJ1-2; clone size: NA; D gene: NA; V gene: TRBV5-6; CDR3 DNA: TGTGCCAGCAGCGAACAGACCCAGTCCGGGTCCACCTTC; CDR3 protein: CASSEQTQSGSTF
J gene: TRBJ2-3; clone size: NA; D gene: NA; V gene: TRBV24-1; CDR3 DNA: TGTGCCACCAGTGGGGGGGACTTAGATTACCCACCCGATACGCAGTATTTT; CDR3 protein: CATSGGDLDYPPDTQYF
J gene: TRBJ2-3; clone size: NA; D gene: TRBD2; V gene: TRBV4-1; CDR3 DNA: TGCGCCAGCAGCCATACCCCTTCACTAGCGGGTAGCACAGATACGCAGTATTTT; CDR3 protein: CASSHTPSLAGSTDTQYF
J gene: TRBJ2-3; clone size: NA; D gene: TRBD2; V gene: TRBV9; CDR3 DNA: TGTGCCAGCAGCGCGTCCGGGACTAGAGCAGATACGCAGTATTTT; CDR3 protein: CASSASGTRADTQYF
J gene: TRBJ2-3; clone size: NA; D gene: NA; V gene: TRBV30; CDR3 DNA: TGTGCCTGGAGTTTTGGACAAGATACGCAGTATTTT; CDR3 protein: CAWSFGQDTQYF
J gene: TRBJ1-5; clone size: few; D gene: TRBD1; V gene: TRBV4-1; CDR3 DNA: TGCGCCAGCAGCCAAGGGGACAGGAGAAATAGCAATCAGCCCCAGCATTTT; CDR3 protein: CASSQGDRRNSNQPQHF
J gene: TRBJ1-2; clone size: NA; D gene: NA; V gene: TRBV15; CDR3 DNA: TGTGCCACCAGCAGAGATGAAGGGTCTAGTAGGGGGTATGGCTACACCTTC; CDR3 protein: CATSRDEGSSRGYGYTF
J gene: TRBJ2-1; clone size: NA; D gene: TRBD2; V gene: TRBV7-9; CDR3 DNA: TGTGCCAGCAGCTTTAGGTCTAGCGGAGACAATGAGCAGTTCTTC; CDR3 protein: CASSFRSSGDNEQFF
J gene: TRBJ2-5; clone size: once; D gene: TRBD2; V gene: TRBV9; CDR3 DNA: TGTGCCAGCAGCGTAGCTAGCGGGGGAGAGACCCAGTACTTC; CDR3 protein: CASSVASGGETQYF
J gene: TRBJ1-2; clone size: NA; D gene: TRBD1; V gene: TRBV5-5; CDR3 DNA: TGTGCCAGCAGCGGATCGACAGGGTGGTCTAACTATGGCTACACCTTC; CDR3 protein: CASSGSTGWSNYGYTF